This T cell receptor (beta chain) was captured in a study of shared clonotypes between healthy human individuals. General study points: Naive subsets generally exceeded memory subsets in estimated richness.

As handled by the study authors: Junction-only sequences without quality scores were provided by ImmunoSEQ, so filtering was different. The repertoire was sequenced with immunoSEQ multiplex PCR; TCRdb's copy has only in-frame clones and lacks some. V and J calls and clone size are copied from that table; D and trimming were computed from the DNA. In the table there are around 1.5 million clones, approximately 98% of which are singletons. This clone occurred once. Antigen unknown. Input material: naive CD4+ T cells sorted from blood. Stated subset: CD45RA+ positively selected. This TCR was sampled from a young man in good health.

CDR3 sequence reads: CASSFTDRDYGYTF. In DNA, the CDR3 is TGTGCCAGCAGTTTTACGGACAGGGACTATGGCTACACCTTC. This sequence joins TRBV25-1 and TRBJ1-2; 8 positions match TRBD1. J lost 3 bases, V lost 5 bases, and 5 bases had no gene match. Per the germline V gene, CDR1 is MGHDK and CDR2 is SYGVNS. This CDR3 is built from 14 residues.